This TCR beta chain was identified in a study of cytomegalovirus exposure and HLA in healthy donors. The CDR3 loop spans 19 amino acids. Trimming removed 4 bases from V and 3 bases from J; junction bases left unmatched: 11. In germline, CDR1 is LGHNA, CDR2 YSLEER. The primer mix had 60 Vbeta and 13 Jbeta primers. Repertoires were generated with immunoSEQ multiplex PCR, while TCRdb's copy carries only in-frame clones and drops some. The sample includes 95,000 to 100,000 clones, around 74% of them seen just once. The sequenced sample was PBMCs. The clonotype comes from a man between 35 and 55 years old in good health and CMV-seropositive. The chain combines TRBV4-3 with TRBJ2-6; 11 bases line up with TRBD1. The CDR3 is CASSLAWGTGGNGANVLTF. CDR3 DNA sequence: TGCGCCAGCAGCCTCGCCTGGGGGACAGGGGGAAATGGGGCCAACGTCCTGACTTTC.